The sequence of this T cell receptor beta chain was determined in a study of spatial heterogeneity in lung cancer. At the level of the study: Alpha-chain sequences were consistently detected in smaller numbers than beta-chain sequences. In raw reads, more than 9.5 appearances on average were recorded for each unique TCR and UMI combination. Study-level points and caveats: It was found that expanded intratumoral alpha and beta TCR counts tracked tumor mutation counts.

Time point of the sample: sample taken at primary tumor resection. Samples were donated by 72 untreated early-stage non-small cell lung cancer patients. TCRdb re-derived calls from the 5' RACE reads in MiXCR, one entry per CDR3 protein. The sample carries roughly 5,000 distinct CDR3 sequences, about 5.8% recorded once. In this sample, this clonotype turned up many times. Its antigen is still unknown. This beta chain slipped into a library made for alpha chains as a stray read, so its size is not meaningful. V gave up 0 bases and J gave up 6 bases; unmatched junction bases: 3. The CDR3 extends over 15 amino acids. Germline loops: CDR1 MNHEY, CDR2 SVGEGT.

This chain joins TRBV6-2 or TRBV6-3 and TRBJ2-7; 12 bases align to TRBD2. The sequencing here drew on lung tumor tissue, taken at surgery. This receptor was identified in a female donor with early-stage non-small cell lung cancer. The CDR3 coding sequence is TGTGCCAGCAGTTACTCCCTAGCGGGAGGGCCCGAGCAGTACTTC. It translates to CASSYSLAGGPEQYF.